This TCR beta chain is drawn from a study of OX40 agonist ivuxolimab in advanced cancers. Overall study context: Enrollees could have had prior anti-PD-1, anti-PD-L1 or anti-CTLA-4 therapy, which about 40% had received. Study observations and caveats: At 0.1 to 3.0 mg/kg and by week 6, clonal expansion occurred in CD4+ and CD8+ blood T cells. Mean expanded clone counts were higher in CD8+ than CD4+ T cells.

The repertoire was sequenced with immunoSEQ multiplex PCR; TCRdb's copy has only in-frame clones and lacks some. Of around 45,000 clones in the sample, approximately 86% were seen once. Baseline, cycle 4 day 1, and cycle 7 day 1 were the blood sampling points. Comments on this clone: Its antigen is still unknown.

V dropped 1 base and J dropped 5 bases, with 14 bases sitting between them. Germline V gives CDR1 MNHEY, CDR2 SMNVEV (reference sequence). This CDR3 contains 15 residues. The TCR was taken from an adult with an advanced solid tumor such as melanoma, head and neck, liver or kidney cancer. The rearrangement joins TRBV27 to TRBJ2-5; maybe TRBD1 (6 bases). Sequencing was performed on CD4+ or CD8+ T cells sorted from blood, taken in a trial of the OX40 agonist ivuxolimab. As DNA, the CDR3 is TGTGCCAGCAGTTTATTCTCAGGGGCTGGGGAGACCCAGTACTTC. This codes for CASSLFSGAGETQYF.